This T cell receptor (beta chain) was profiled in a study of regulatory T cells in long-lasting Graves disease. General study results and limits: Investigators studied peripheral blood only, not thyroid tissue.

This clonotype was detected ten times or more. What it binds is unknown. Germline V CDR1 and CDR2: MDHEN, SYDVKM. CDR3 length: 15 amino acids. V lost 8 bases, J lost 4 bases, and 11 bases stayed unmatched. Sequencing libraries for TCR beta were prepared with iRepertoire HTBI primers and Arm-PCR of CDR3 regions. One entry per CDR3 protein results from TCRdb running MiXCR on the multiplex PCR reads. In the table there are some 320,000 distinct CDR3 sequences, 15% to 20% of which are singletons. Time point specified: newly diagnosed GD, antithyroid drugs for less than 3 months. The authors made the TCR library using RNA they extracted from PBMCs. Diagnosing Graves' disease relied on the American Thyroid Association guidelines.

The clonotype originates from a female donor with Graves disease. Sequences were derived from peripheral blood mononuclear cells (PBMCs), sampled at new diagnosis, from a patient treated with antithyroid drugs. The gene calls are TRBV28 and TRBJ1-3; 7 nucleotides agree with TRBD1. The CDR3: CASLRQQGCGNTIYF. Written as DNA, the CDR3 is TGTGCCAGCCTCCGTCAACAGGGGTGCGGAAACACCATATATTTT.